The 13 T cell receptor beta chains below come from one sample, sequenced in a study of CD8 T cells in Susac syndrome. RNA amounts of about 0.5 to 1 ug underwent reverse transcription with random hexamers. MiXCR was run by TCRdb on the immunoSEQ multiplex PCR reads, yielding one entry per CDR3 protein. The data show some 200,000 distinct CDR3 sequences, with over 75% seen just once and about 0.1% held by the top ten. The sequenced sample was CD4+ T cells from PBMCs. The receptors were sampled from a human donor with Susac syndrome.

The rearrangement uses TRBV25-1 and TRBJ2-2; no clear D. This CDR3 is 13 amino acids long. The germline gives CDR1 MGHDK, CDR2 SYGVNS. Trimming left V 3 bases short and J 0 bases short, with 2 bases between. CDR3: CASSETNTGELFF. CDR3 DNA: TGTGCCAGCAGTGAGACGAACACCGGGGAGCTGTTTTTT.

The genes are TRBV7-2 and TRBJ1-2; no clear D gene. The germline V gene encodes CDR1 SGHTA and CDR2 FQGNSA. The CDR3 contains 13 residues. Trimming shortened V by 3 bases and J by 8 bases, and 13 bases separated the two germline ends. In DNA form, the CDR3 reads TGTGCCAGCAGCTTTCAATCATTAGTGGGCTACACCTTC. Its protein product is CASSFQSLVGYTF. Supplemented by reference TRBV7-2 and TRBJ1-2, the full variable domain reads GAGVSQSPSNKVTEKGKDVELRCDPISGHTALYWYRQSLGQGLEFLIYFQGNSAPDKSGLPSDRFSAERTGGSVSTLTIQRTQQEDSAVYLCASSFQSLVGYTFGSGTRLTVV.

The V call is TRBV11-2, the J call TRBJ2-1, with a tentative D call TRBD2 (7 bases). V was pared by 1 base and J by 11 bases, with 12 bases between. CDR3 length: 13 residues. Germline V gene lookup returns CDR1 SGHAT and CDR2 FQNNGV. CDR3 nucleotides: TGTGCCAGCAGCTTAGGGGGGGGCCAGAAGCAGTTCTTC. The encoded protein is CASSLGGGQKQFF.

The DNA for the CDR3 is TGTGCCAGCAGAACAGGTACCGCAGGAGAGACCCAGTACTTC. Protein: CASRTGTAGETQYF. This chain joins TRBV28 and TRBJ2-5, with a possible D match to TRBD1 (5 bases). Trimming removed 6 bases from V and 4 bases from J, with 15 bases in between. This CDR3 contains 14 residues. The germline gives CDR1 MDHEN, CDR2 SYDVKM.

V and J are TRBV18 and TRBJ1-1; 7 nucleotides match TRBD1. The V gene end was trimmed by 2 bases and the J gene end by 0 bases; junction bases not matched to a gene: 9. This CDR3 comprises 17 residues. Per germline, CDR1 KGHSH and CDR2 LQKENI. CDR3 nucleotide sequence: TGTGCCAGCTCACCAGAAATGGACAGGACGATGAACACTGAAGCTTTCTTT. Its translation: CASSPEMDRTMNTEAFF.

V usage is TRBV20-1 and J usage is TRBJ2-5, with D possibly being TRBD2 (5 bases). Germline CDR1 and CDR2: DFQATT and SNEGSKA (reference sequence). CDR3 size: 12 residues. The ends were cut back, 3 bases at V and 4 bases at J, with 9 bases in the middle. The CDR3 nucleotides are TGCAGTGCTAGCCTAGCTCTAGAGACCCAGTACTTC. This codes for CSASLALETQYF.

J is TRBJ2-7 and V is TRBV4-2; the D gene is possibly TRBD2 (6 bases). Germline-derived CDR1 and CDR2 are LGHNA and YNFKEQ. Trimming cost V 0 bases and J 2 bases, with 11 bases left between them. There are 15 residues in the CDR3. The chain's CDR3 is CASSQEREGTYEQYF. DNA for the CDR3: TGTGCCAGCAGCCAAGAGCGGGAAGGGACCTACGAGCAGTACTTC.

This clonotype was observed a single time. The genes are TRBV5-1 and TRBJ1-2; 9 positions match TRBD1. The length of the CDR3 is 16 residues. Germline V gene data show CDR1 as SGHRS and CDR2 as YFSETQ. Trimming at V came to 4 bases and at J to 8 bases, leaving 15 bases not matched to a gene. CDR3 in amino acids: CASSPNTGTGRPGYTF. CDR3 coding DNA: TGCGCCAGCAGCCCGAATACCGGGACAGGGCGGCCGGGCTACACCTTC.

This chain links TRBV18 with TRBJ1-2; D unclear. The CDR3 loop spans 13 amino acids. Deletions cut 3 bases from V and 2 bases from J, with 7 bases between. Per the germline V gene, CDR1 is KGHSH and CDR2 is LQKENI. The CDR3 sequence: CASSPDGNYGYTF. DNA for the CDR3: TGTGCCAGCTCACCCGACGGGAACTATGGCTACACCTTC.

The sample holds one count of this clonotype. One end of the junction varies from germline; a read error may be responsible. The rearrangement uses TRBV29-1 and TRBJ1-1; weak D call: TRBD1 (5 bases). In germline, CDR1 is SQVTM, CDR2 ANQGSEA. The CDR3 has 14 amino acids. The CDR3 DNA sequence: TGCAGCGTTCAAGACAGACTCATGAACACTGAAGCTTTCTTT. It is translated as CSVQDRLMNTEAFF. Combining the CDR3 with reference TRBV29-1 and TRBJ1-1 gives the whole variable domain SAVISQKPSRDICQRGTSLTIQCQVDSQVTMMFWYRQQPGQSLTLIATANQGSEATYESGFVIDKFPISRPNLTFSTLTVSNMSPEDSSIYLCSVQDRLMNTEAFFGQGTRLTVV.

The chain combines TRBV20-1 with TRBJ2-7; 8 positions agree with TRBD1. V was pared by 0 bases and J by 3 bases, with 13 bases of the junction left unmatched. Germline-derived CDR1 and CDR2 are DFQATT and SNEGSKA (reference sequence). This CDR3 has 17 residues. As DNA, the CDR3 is TGCAGTGCTAGAGATCTACCCAGGGGGCTACGAAGCTACGAGCAGTACTTC. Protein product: CSARDLPRGLRSYEQYF.

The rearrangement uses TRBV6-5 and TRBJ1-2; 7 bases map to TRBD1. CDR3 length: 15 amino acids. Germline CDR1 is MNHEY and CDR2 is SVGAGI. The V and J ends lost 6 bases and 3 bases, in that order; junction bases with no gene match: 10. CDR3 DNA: TGTGCCAGCAGACCGCGGAGGGGGCCGGACTATGGCTACACCTTC. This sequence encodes CASRPRRGPDYGYTF.

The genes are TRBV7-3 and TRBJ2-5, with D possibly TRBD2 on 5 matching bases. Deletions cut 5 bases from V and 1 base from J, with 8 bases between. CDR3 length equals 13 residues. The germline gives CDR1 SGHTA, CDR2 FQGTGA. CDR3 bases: TGTGCCAGCAGCCGTGAGGGCCAAGAGACCCAGTACTTC. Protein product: CASSREGQETQYF.